This T cell receptor (beta chain) was obtained from a study of T cell responses to AZD1222 COVID-19 vaccine. Whole-study findings and limits: Reports say nearly half of spike-specific TCRs go after unmutated variant regions.

A few counts support this clone. What it binds is unknown. The V end lost 6 bases, the J end lost 4 bases, and 10 bases lay between the germline ends. The CDR3 sequence is 13 residues long. Germline CDR1 and CDR2: KGHSH and LQKENI. Sequencing used immunoSEQ multiplex PCR; TCRdb keeps in-frame clones, though not all of them. The sample has about 140,000 clones, about 91% seen once; the top ten hold 2.8%. Specimen: peripheral blood, collected on day 0 of AZD1222 vaccination. The TCR sequence derives from an adult in good health. The chain employs TRBV18 and TRBJ1-3; no clear D gene. The chain's CDR3 is CASSGDTGNTIYF. The CDR3 region has the DNA TGTGCCAGCTCCGGGGATACCGGAAACACCATATATTTT.